This T cell receptor (beta chain) is from a study of glioma-infiltrating T cells after dendritic cell vaccination. As for this clone: Its antigen is not identified.

CDR3 length: 12 residues. In germline, CDR1 is SNHLY, CDR2 FYNNEI. Specified time point: after dendritic cell vaccination, including at tumor progression/relapse. Data came from immunoSEQ multiplex PCR; TCRdb stores just in-frame clones and leaves some out. The table lists tens of thousands of clones, over 80% of them singletons. Broader study findings: Only a small number of patients had complete blood and tumor samples.

The chain has TRBV2 and TRBJ2-5; perhaps TRBD2 as D (6 bases). TRBJ2-7 matches the DNA end more closely, so the J call is doubtful. The clonotype comes from a human donor with glioblastoma. The sequencing used blood, collected after dendritic cell vaccination. The CDR3 reads CASKQEGYEQYF. As DNA, the CDR3 is TGTGCCAGCAAACAGGAGGGTTACGAGCAGTACTTC.